Shown below are 2 T cell receptor beta chains from a single sample sequenced in a study of naive and memory T cell subsets. Four PCR rounds used nested alpha and beta constant region primers plus the SP2 primer. TCRdb reprocessed the UMI-ligation and nested PCR reads via MiXCR and lists one record per CDR3 protein. The table includes more than 30,000 distinct CDR3 sequences, approximately 10% detected once. Treatment noted: skin biopsy from PPD injection site in Mantoux-positive individual. An oligonucleotide containing a UMI was ligated to the 3' end of TCR cDNA. The source material was skin, sampled from a tuberculin skin test site. The receptor source for this set is an adult in good health.

Worth noting for this clonotype: With a much larger clone just one base away, this may be a read error. The chain uses TRBV11-1 and TRBJ2-5; possible D gene TRBD2, 5 bases. Germline V gene sequence: CDR1 SGHAT, CDR2 FQDESV (reference sequence). This CDR3 contains 15 residues. In nucleotides, the CDR3 is TGTGCCAGCAGCCCGCGCGGGTCTTACCAAGAGACCGAGTACTTC. Protein product: CASSPRGSYQETEYF.

This clonotype was seen only a few times. The V gene is TRBV9, the J gene TRBJ2-1, with D perhaps TRBD1 (6 bases). CDR1 is SGDLS and CDR2 is YYNGEE in the germline V gene. V was pared by 0 bases and J by 6 bases, with 13 bases between. CDR3 size: 15 residues. The CDR3 spells CASSVATGSGNEQFF. CDR3 bases: TGTGCCAGCAGCGTAGCCACAGGGTCGGGCAATGAGCAGTTCTTC.